This T cell receptor (beta chain) was found in a study of cytomegalovirus exposure and HLA in healthy donors. The CDR3 sequence is 12 residues long. Germline lookup yields CDR1 SEHNR and CDR2 FQNEAQ (reference sequence). Whole-study results and caveats: Cytomegalovirus status, reportedly, was diagnosed with high specificity and sensitivity by the classifier.

This clone was seen a few times. As yet, its antigen is unknown. One junction end disagrees with the germline gene, perhaps due to a read error. The study ran its PCR with 60 Vbeta and 13 Jbeta primers. The method was immunoSEQ multiplex PCR; TCRdb's version includes in-frame clones alone and lacks a portion of them. The table lists approximately 140,000 clones, around three quarters of them singletons. The chain carries TRBV7-9 and TRBJ1-5; D gene ambiguous. Sequencing was done on a sample of PBMCs. The receptor's source is a man between 25 and 39 years old in good health and CMV-seronegative. The CDR3 here is CSSSSEIEPQHF. DNA for the CDR3: TGTTCCAGCAGCTCTGAGATAGAGCCCCAGCATTTT.